A selection of T cell receptor beta chains follows, all from one sample in a study of OX40 agonist ivuxolimab in advanced cancers. Measured with immunoSEQ multiplex PCR; TCRdb has only the in-frame clones, and not every one. Among approximately 110,000 clones listed, approximately 90% were seen once. Sequenced here: CD4+ or CD8+ T cells sorted from blood, sampled in a trial of the OX40 agonist ivuxolimab. These receptors came from an adult with an advanced solid tumor such as melanoma, head and neck, liver or kidney cancer. CDR3s leave out the opening cysteine and the closing phenylalanine or tryptophan. Each record gives: J gene, clone size, V gene, CDR3 protein. Size is omitted from some rows. Given values are once, few, many or a class for expanded clones.

j_gene: TRBJ1-2
abundance: NA
v_gene: TRBV6-5
CDR3aa: ASSYSQGLGYGYT

j_gene: TRBJ1-2
abundance: NA
v_gene: TRBV2
CDR3aa: ASPVGGAEGYT

j_gene: TRBJ1-1
abundance: NA
v_gene: TRBV18
CDR3aa: ASSAAGGGEAF

j_gene: TRBJ2-1
abundance: NA
v_gene: TRBV10-3
CDR3aa: AISEFVENNEQF

j_gene: TRBJ2-7
abundance: NA
v_gene: TRBV9
CDR3aa: ASSAAGTDTYEQY

j_gene: TRBJ1-1
abundance: NA
v_gene: TRBV5-1
CDR3aa: ASSGQERNTEAF

j_gene: TRBJ1-5
abundance: NA
v_gene: TRBV6-1
CDR3aa: ASIIQGESNQPQH

j_gene: TRBJ1-2
abundance: NA
v_gene: TRBV4-2
CDR3aa: ASSQDRTGDGYT

j_gene: TRBJ1-4
abundance: NA
v_gene: TRBV4-1
CDR3aa: ASSQDSPSRWKLF

j_gene: TRBJ1-5
abundance: NA
v_gene: TRBV28
CDR3aa: ASSWANNQPQH

j_gene: TRBJ1-1
abundance: once
v_gene: TRBV28
CDR3aa: ASRIGGGPNTEAF

j_gene: TRBJ2-2
abundance: NA
v_gene: TRBV7-3
CDR3aa: ASSLRLAGPGELF

j_gene: TRBJ2-3
abundance: NA
v_gene: TRBV5-1
CDR3aa: ASLGTSGAFGTQY

j_gene: NA
abundance: NA
v_gene: TRBV7-3
CDR3aa: ASSSVGASTQY

j_gene: NA
abundance: NA
v_gene: TRBV7-2
CDR3aa: ASSSLSEAYTYEQY